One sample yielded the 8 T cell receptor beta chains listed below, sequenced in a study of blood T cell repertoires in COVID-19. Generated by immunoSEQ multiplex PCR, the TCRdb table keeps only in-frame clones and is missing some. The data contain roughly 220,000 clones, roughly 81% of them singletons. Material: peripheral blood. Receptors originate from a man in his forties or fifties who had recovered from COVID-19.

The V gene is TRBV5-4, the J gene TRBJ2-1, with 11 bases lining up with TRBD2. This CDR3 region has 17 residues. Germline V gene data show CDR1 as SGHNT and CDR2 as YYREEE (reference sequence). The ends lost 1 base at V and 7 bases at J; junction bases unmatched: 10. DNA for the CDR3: TGTGCCAGCAGCTTGATCCTACTAGCGGGAGAGCGGAATGAGCAGTTCTTC. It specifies CASSLILLAGERNEQFF.

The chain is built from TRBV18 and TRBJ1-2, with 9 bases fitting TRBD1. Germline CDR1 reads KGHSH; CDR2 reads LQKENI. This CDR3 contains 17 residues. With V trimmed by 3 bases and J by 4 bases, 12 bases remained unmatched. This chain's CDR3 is CASSPNSGTGKSYGYTF. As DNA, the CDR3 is TGTGCCAGCTCACCCAACTCCGGGACAGGGAAGTCCTATGGCTACACCTTC.

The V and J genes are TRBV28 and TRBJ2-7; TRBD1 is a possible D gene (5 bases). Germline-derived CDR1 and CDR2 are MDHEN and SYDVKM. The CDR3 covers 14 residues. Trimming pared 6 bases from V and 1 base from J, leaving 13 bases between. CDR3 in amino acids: CASRPGSKSYEQYF. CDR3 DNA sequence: TGTGCCAGCAGGCCAGGGTCTAAGTCCTACGAGCAGTACTTC.

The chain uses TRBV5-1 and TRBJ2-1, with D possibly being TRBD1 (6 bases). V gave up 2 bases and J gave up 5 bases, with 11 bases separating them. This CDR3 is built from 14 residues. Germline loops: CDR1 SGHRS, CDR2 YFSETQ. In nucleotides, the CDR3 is TGCGCCAGCAGCTTTTACAGGGATAACAATGAGCAGTTCTTC. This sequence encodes CASSFYRDNNEQFF.

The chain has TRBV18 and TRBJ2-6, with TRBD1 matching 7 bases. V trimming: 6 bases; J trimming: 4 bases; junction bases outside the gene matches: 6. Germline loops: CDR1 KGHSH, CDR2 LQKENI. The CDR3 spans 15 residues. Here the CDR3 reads CASSLTGTGANVLTF. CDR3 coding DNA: TGTGCCAGCTCTTTGACAGGGACCGGGGCCAACGTCCTGACTTTC.

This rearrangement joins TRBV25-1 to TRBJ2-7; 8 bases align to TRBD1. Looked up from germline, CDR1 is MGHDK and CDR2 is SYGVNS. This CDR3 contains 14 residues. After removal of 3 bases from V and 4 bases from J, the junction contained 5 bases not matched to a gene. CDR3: CASSERQGKYEQYF. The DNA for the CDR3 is TGTGCCAGCAGTGAGAGACAGGGGAAGTACGAGCAGTACTTC.

CDR3 nucleotide sequence: TGTGCCAGCAGCCCTGACAGGGTTAGGAATGAAAAACTGTTTTTT. As protein: CASSPDRVRNEKLFF. J is TRBJ1-4 and V is TRBV2; 7 bases fit TRBD1. With 6 bases clipped from V and 5 bases from J, the junction kept 9 bases outside the gene matches. This CDR3 spans 15 amino acids. Germline V CDR1 and CDR2: SNHLY, FYNNEI.

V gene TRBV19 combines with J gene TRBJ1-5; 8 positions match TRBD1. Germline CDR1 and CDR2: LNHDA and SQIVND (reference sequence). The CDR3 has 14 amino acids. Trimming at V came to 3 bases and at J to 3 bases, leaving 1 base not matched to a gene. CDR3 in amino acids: CASSIQGANQPQHF. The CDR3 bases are TGTGCCAGTAGTATCCAGGGGGCCAATCAGCCCCAGCATTTT.